These T cell receptor beta chains were read from a single sample in a study of blood T cell repertoires in COVID-19. The assay was immunoSEQ multiplex PCR, and TCRdb's table has in-frame clones only and misses some. The sample includes roughly 200,000 clones, 70% to 90% of them seen just once. The sequenced sample consisted of peripheral blood. These receptors were obtained from a man between 60 and 75 years old with acute or convalescent COVID-19. Each CDR3 is given with its conserved first and last residue. Each record gives: V gene, CDR3 length, D gene, clone size, J gene, CDR3 protein, CDR3 DNA. A D gene is named only where the DNA matches it firmly. Clone sizes are given selectively: once, few, many, or a class where the clone is expanded.

>TRBV29-1|16|TRBD1|-|TRBJ2-2
CSVRDRETGGSGELFF
TGCAGCGTTCGGGACAGGGAGACGGGAGGTTCCGGGGAGCTGTTTTTT
>TRBV6-5|14|TRBD1|-|TRBJ1-4
CASSRDRGNEKLFF
TGTGCCAGCAGCCGGGACAGGGGTAATGAAAAACTGTTTTTT
>TRBV11-2|17|TRBD2|-|TRBJ2-2
CASRRGGGTANTGELFF
TGTGCCAGCCGCCGGGGCGGGGGGACCGCGAACACCGGGGAGCTGTTTTTT
>TRBV6-5|15|TRBD1|-|TRBJ2-7
CASRLGQASSYEQYF
TGTGCCAGCAGATTAGGACAGGCGAGCTCCTACGAGCAGTACTTC
>TRBV6-2/TRBV6-3|17|-|-|TRBJ2-7
CASSYTLRGVKNYEQYF
TGTGCCAGCAGTTACACCCTCAGGGGAGTGAAAAACTACGAGCAGTACTTC
>TRBV5-4|16|TRBD1|-|TRBJ2-3
CASNLGSGQLFDTQYF
TGTGCCAGCAACTTAGGCTCGGGACAGCTTTTCGATACGCAGTATTTT
>TRBV7-9|14|-|once|TRBJ2-7
CASSLVPSSYEQYF
TGTGCCAGCAGCTTAGTACCGAGCTCCTACGAGCAGTACTTC
>TRBV19|15|TRBD1|-|TRBJ1-1
CASSTPTGGNTEAFF
TGTGCCAGTAGTACCCCGACAGGGGGGAACACTGAAGCTTTCTTT
>TRBV5-1|15|-|-|TRBJ1-4
CASSLAGGRGEKLFF
TGCGCCAGCAGCTTGGCCGGGGGGCGAGGTGAAAAACTGTTTTTT
>TRBV6-5|14|TRBD1|-|TRBJ1-2
CASSSRTGGEGYTF
TGTGCCAGCAGTTCGCGGACAGGGGGAGAAGGCTACACCTTC
>TRBV5-4|13|TRBD1|-|TRBJ1-4
CASSGTGNEKLFF
TGTGCCAGCAGCGGGACAGGGAATGAAAAACTGTTTTTT
>TRBV19|15|-|-|TRBJ2-5
CASSTAGARSETQYF
TGTGCCAGTAGTACTGCGGGGGCACGTTCGGAGACCCAGTACTTC
>TRBV6-2/TRBV6-3|14|TRBD1|-|TRBJ1-5
CASSQQGAEEPQHF
TGTGCCAGCAGTCAACAGGGGGCCGAGGAGCCCCAGCATTTT
>TRBV6-5|12|TRBD1|-|TRBJ2-1
CASSMGQGKQFF
TGTGCCAGCAGCATGGGACAGGGAAAGCAGTTCTTC
>TRBV28|15|-|-|TRBJ1-4
CASSLIGKHNEKLFF
TGTGCCAGCAGTTTAATTGGCAAACATAATGAAAAACTGTTTTTT
>TRBV6-1|16|TRBD1|-|TRBJ1-5
CASSEGTGGGRQPQHF
TGTGCCAGCAGTGAGGGGACAGGGGGTGGACGGCAGCCCCAGCATTTT
>TRBV6-6|14|-|-|TRBJ2-3
CASRRGPQQDTQYF
TGTGCCAGCAGGCGGGGGCCCCAACAAGATACGCAGTATTTT
>TRBV19|17|TRBD2|-|TRBJ2-3
CASNGLAGGPGTDTQYF
TGTGCCAGTAACGGACTAGCGGGGGGGCCCGGCACAGATACGCAGTATTTT
>TRBV3-1/TRBV3-2|17|TRBD1|-|TRBJ1-6
CASSHPLGGGRNSPLHF
TGTGCCAGCAGCCACCCCCTAGGAGGGGGCAGGAATTCACCCCTCCACTTT
>TRBV11-1|16|TRBD2|-|TRBJ2-3
CASSSRLAGSTDTQYF
TGTGCCAGCAGTTCCAGACTAGCGGGGAGCACAGATACGCAGTATTTT
>TRBV27|15|-|once|TRBJ1-5
CASSLHQGGNQPQHF
TGTGCCAGCAGTTTACACCAGGGTGGCAATCAGCCCCAGCATTTT
>TRBV7-3|16|-|-|TRBJ1-2
CASSPKPTVIGYGYTF
TGTGCCAGCAGCCCTAAGCCGACAGTTATCGGCTATGGCTACACCTTC
>TRBV3-1/TRBV3-2|13|-|-|TRBJ1-5
CASSQGVLQPQHF
TGTGCCAGCAGCCAAGGAGTTCTTCAGCCCCAGCATTTT
>TRBV12-5|17|TRBD1|-|TRBJ2-1
CASGFPEQGPIYNEQFF
TGTGCTAGTGGTTTTCCCGAACAGGGGCCGATCTACAATGAGCAGTTCTTC
>TRBV28|13|-|-|TRBJ1-2
CASRPPANYGYTF
TGTGCCAGCAGGCCTCCAGCTAACTATGGCTACACCTTC
>TRBV6-2/TRBV6-3|14|-|-|TRBJ2-3
CASSYRESTDTQYF
TGTGCCAGCAGTTACCGGGAAAGCACAGATACGCAGTATTTT
>TRBV2|12|-|-|TRBJ2-1
CASSENAGRNFF
TGTGCCAGCAGTGAAAATGCTGGGAGAAACTTCTTC
>TRBV2|13|TRBD1|-|TRBJ1-6
CASQGTGNSPLHF
TGTGCCAGCCAGGGGACAGGGAATTCACCCCTCCACTTT
>TRBV28|16|TRBD2|-|TRBJ2-3
CASSFLLAGVSDTQYF
TGTGCCAGCAGTTTCCTCCTAGCGGGGGTGTCAGATACGCAGTATTTT
>TRBV10-2|14|TRBD1|-|TRBJ1-1
CASSDRTGGTEAFF
TGCGCCAGCAGTGATAGGACAGGGGGGACTGAAGCTTTCTTT
>TRBV27|16|-|-|TRBJ2-4
CASSFLGQTAKNIQYF
TGTGCCAGCAGTTTTCTCGGACAGACAGCCAAAAACATTCAGTACTTC
>TRBV19|13|-|few|TRBJ1-5
CASVQVYGQPQHF
TGTGCCAGTGTGCAGGTCTACGGTCAGCCCCAGCATTTT
>TRBV10-1|14|-|-|TRBJ2-2
CASSEAGPTGELFF
TGCGCCAGCAGTGAGGCGGGGCCTACCGGGGAGCTGTTTTTT
>TRBV7-3|13|-|-|TRBJ2-7
CASSPQGLGEQYF
TGTGCCAGCAGCCCCCAGGGCCTGGGGGAGCAGTACTTC
>TRBV3-1/TRBV3-2|17|TRBD2|once|TRBJ2-6
CASSQGLAGPGANVLTF
TGTGCCAGCAGCCAGGGACTAGCGGGGCCTGGGGCCAACGTCCTGACTTTC
>TRBV6-1|14|TRBD1|-|TRBJ2-2
CASRTGSNTGELFF
TGTGCCAGCCGGACAGGGTCGAACACCGGGGAGCTGTTTTTT
>TRBV5-1|14|-|-|TRBJ2-1
CASSFGDKYNEQFF
TGCGCCAGCAGCTTCGGCGACAAATACAATGAGCAGTTCTTC
>TRBV29-1|13|-|-|TRBJ2-3
CSVELDRLDTQYF
TGCAGCGTTGAATTGGACAGATTAGATACGCAGTATTTT
>TRBV5-1|14|-|-|TRBJ1-2
CASSPGNRDYGYTF
TGCGCCAGCAGCCCCGGGAACAGGGACTATGGCTACACCTTC
>TRBV18|13|-|-|TRBJ1-4
CASSTGVYEKLFF
TGTGCCAGCTCAACCGGGGTGTATGAAAAACTGTTTTTT
>TRBV6-5|15|-|once|TRBJ2-3
CASSRVGGYTDTQYF
TGTGCCAGCAGCCGGGTCGGGGGTTACACAGATACGCAGTATTTT
>TRBV5-5|17|TRBD1|-|TRBJ2-7
CASSLVDRGSGAYEQYF
TGTGCCAGCAGCTTGGTGGACAGGGGGTCGGGGGCCTACGAGCAGTACTTC
>TRBV7-8|14|-|-|TRBJ2-1
CASSPGGLGNEQFF
TGTGCCAGCAGCCCGGGGGGCCTAGGCAATGAGCAGTTCTTC
>TRBV18|13|-|-|TRBJ2-7
CASSPQNTYEQYF
TGTGCCAGCTCACCGCAGAATACCTACGAGCAGTACTTC
>TRBV28|14|-|-|TRBJ1-5
CASSAGGLAQPQHF
TGTGCCAGCAGTGCGGGGGGGTTGGCTCAGCCCCAGCATTTT
>TRBV7-6|16|TRBD2|-|TRBJ2-3
CASSKLAGGRTDTQYF
TGTGCCAGCAGCAAATTAGCGGGGGGGCGAACAGATACGCAGTATTTT
>TRBV2|15|-|-|TRBJ1-2
CASSEAWQGMAGYTF
TGTGCCAGCAGTGAAGCGTGGCAGGGGATGGCTGGCTACACCTTC
>TRBV5-1|12|TRBD1|-|TRBJ1-2
CASRQGDYGYTF
TGCGCCAGCAGGCAGGGGGACTATGGCTACACCTTC
>TRBV7-8|15|TRBD1|-|TRBJ1-2
CASSLGDRVDYGYTF
TGTGCCAGCAGCTTAGGGGACAGGGTCGACTATGGCTACACCTTC
>TRBV7-3|14|-|once|TRBJ2-2
CASSTGKNTGELFF
TGTGCCAGCAGTACAGGGAAGAACACCGGGGAGCTGTTTTTT
>TRBV18|15|-|once|TRBJ2-7
CASSPLRHRSYEQYF
TGTGCCAGCTCACCACTTAGACACCGCTCCTACGAGCAGTACTTC
>TRBV10-3|13|TRBD1|-|TRBJ1-2
CAIRPDRGNGYTF
TGTGCCATCAGACCCGACAGGGGGAACGGCTACACCTTC
>TRBV19|16|TRBD1|-|TRBJ2-2
CASSIKGQGTTGELFF
TGTGCCAGTAGTATTAAAGGACAGGGGACCACCGGGGAGCTGTTTTTT
>TRBV18|16|-|-|TRBJ1-2
CASSPPDRSYDYGYTF
TGTGCCAGCTCACCACCTGACAGGTCCTACGACTATGGCTACACCTTC